The 24 T cell receptor beta chains listed next were all sequenced from one sample in a study of shared clonotypes between healthy human individuals. Produced via immunoSEQ multiplex PCR; TCRdb's table is partial and in-frame only. The data hold 2 million to 2.5 million clones, with over 85% observed a single time. The sequenced sample was naive CD4+ T cells from PBMCs. Subset meaning: CD45RA+ positively selected. The receptors come from a man younger than 35 in good health. Some clones in this sample may be carry-over from other donors' samples.

This chain joins TRBV6-5 and TRBJ2-5; D is perhaps TRBD2 (7 bases). Looked up from germline, CDR1 is MNHEY and CDR2 is SVGAGI. The V end lost 2 bases, the J end lost 4 bases, and 14 bases lay between the germline ends. This CDR3 is 15 amino acids long. CDR3 amino acids: CASSYGGGSGETQYF. CDR3 nucleotides: TGTGCCAGCAGTTACGGGGGCGGGAGCGGAGAGACCCAGTACTTC.

The chain carries TRBV28 and TRBJ2-7; 8 bases line up with TRBD2. The CDR3 loop spans 17 amino acids. The junction had 19 bases not matched to a gene; V was cut back by 6 bases and J by 6 bases. Germline V gives CDR1 MDHEN, CDR2 SYDVKM. In nucleotides, the CDR3 is TGTGCCAGCAGCCCTCGGAGGGGACTTAAACGGGAGGGCGAGCAGTACTTC. This encodes CASSPRRGLKREGEQYF.

CDR3 sequence (DNA): TGTGCCAGCAGCCTGCAGGACAGGGGATTCCTCTACGAGCAGTACTTC. As protein: CASSLQDRGFLYEQYF. The chain carries TRBV14 and TRBJ2-7; 9 nucleotides align to TRBD1. CDR1 is SGHDN and CDR2 is FVKESK in the germline V gene. Losses at the gene ends were 4 bases for V and 3 bases for J; bases not matched to a gene: 10. This CDR3 is 16 amino acids long.

Here the CDR3 DNA reads TGTGCCAGCAGACCCAGGGGGTGGGGGGCCAACGTCCTGACTTTC. This sequence encodes CASRPRGWGANVLTF. This chain uses TRBV6-4 with TRBJ2-6; 7 positions match TRBD1. The CDR3 covers 15 residues. After removal of 6 bases from V and 4 bases from J, the junction contained 6 bases not matched to a gene. Per the germline V gene, CDR1 is MRHNA and CDR2 is SNTAGT.

J is TRBJ2-7 and V is TRBV6-1; 12 nucleotides align to TRBD1. V was pared by 5 bases and J by 3 bases, with 5 bases of the junction left unmatched. CDR1 is MNHNS, CDR2 SASEGT, per germline. The CDR3 contains 15 residues. The CDR3 nucleotides read TGTGCCAGCAGTACCGGGACAGGGGGCTTCTACGAGCAGTACTTC. This gives the protein CASSTGTGGFYEQYF.

The CDR3 nucleotides read TGTGCCAGCTCACCAGGAAAAGACCGAAACACCATATATTTT. As protein: CASSPGKDRNTIYF. The chain uses TRBV18 and TRBJ1-3; unclear D gene. CDR3 length: 14 amino acids. The V gene's germline CDR1 is KGHSH and CDR2 LQKENI. Trimming took off 2 bases at V and 5 bases at J, with 10 bases between the two ends.

On this clone itself: Other nucleotide sequences in the sample specify the same CDR3. The rearrangement joins TRBV29-1 to TRBJ2-3; TRBD2 matches 7 bases. This CDR3 spans 12 amino acids. The germline V gene encodes CDR1 SQVTM and CDR2 ANQGSEA. After removal of 7 bases from V and 1 base from J, the junction contained 2 bases not matched to a gene. CDR3 nucleotides: TGCAGCGGTACTAGCGGCACAGATACGCAGTATTTT. As protein: CSGTSGTDTQYF.

The gene calls are TRBV7-3 and TRBJ2-1, with D possibly matching TRBD2 (5 bases). The germline V and J ends were trimmed by 5 bases and 7 bases, with 15 bases remaining between them. Germline V gene lookup returns CDR1 SGHTA and CDR2 FQGTGA. This CDR3 region has 14 residues. CDR3 loop: CASSPQDWENEQFF. For the CDR3, the DNA is TGTGCCAGCAGCCCCCAGGACTGGGAAAATGAGCAGTTCTTC.

This clone is a singleton in its sample. The chain employs TRBV5-6 and TRBJ2-7; 12 positions agree with TRBD2. The ends lost 4 bases at V and 0 bases at J; junction bases unmatched: 11. CDR1 SGHDT and CDR2 YYEEEE come from the germline V gene. This CDR3 comprises 18 residues. Here the CDR3 reads CASSEEGTSGRVSYEQYF. The DNA for the CDR3 is TGTGCCAGCAGCGAAGAAGGGACTAGCGGGCGTGTCTCCTACGAGCAGTACTTC.

V is TRBV5-1 and J is TRBJ2-2; D gene uncertain. V was trimmed by 0 bases and J by 5 bases, leaving 5 bases between them. Germline V gene sequence: CDR1 SGHRS, CDR2 YFSETQ. The CDR3 has 13 residues. DNA for the CDR3: TGCGCCAGCAGCTTGGTCCAGACCGGGGAGCTGTTTTTT. Protein: CASSLVQTGELFF. Looking up the rest from reference TRBV5-1 and TRBJ2-2 gives the full variable domain: KAGVTQTPRYLIKTRGQQVTLSCSPISGHRSVSWYQQTPGQGLQFLFEYFSETQRNKGNFPGRFSGRQFSNSRSEMNVSTLELGDSALYLCASSLVQTGELFFGEGSRLTVL.

The V call is TRBV15, the J call TRBJ2-7; D assignment may be TRBD1 or TRBD2 (5 bases each). CDR3 length: 15 residues. The germline gives CDR1 LNHNV, CDR2 YYDKDF (reference sequence). V was shortened by 1 base and J by 0 bases, with 10 bases between the two germline ends. This CDR3 reads CATSRGGAYSYEQYF. CDR3 nucleotide sequence: TGTGCCACCAGCAGAGGAGGGGCCTACTCCTACGAGCAGTACTTC.

The chain joins TRBV19 to TRBJ1-4, with 8 bases identical to TRBD1. Germline V gives CDR1 LNHDA, CDR2 SQIVND (reference sequence). The V segment lost 5 bases and the J segment 8 bases; nucleotides outside the gene matches: 16. This CDR3 has 17 amino acids. In DNA form, the CDR3 reads TGTGCCAGTAGTCCCCGTCGACAGGGGCCCTCTGGGGAAAAACTGTTTTTT. It yields the protein CASSPRRQGPSGEKLFF.

Only a few counts were recorded for this clone. The chain couples TRBV9 to TRBJ1-1, with a tentative D call TRBD1 (6 bases). The CDR3 totals 13 residues. V lost 3 bases and J 7 bases, leaving 13 bases between the germline ends. Looked up from germline, CDR1 is SGDLS and CDR2 is YYNGEE. In DNA form, the CDR3 reads TGTGCCAGCAGCGCGGACAGTCACCGTGAAGCTTTCTTT. It specifies CASSADSHREAFF. The variable domain in full, with the rest retrieved from reference TRBV9 and TRBJ1-1, is DSGVTQTPKHLITATGQRVTLRCSPRSGDLSVYWYQQSLDQGLQFLIQYYNGEERAKGNILERFSAQQFPDLHSELNLSSLELGDSALYFCASSADSHREAFFGQGTRLTVV.

The chain joins TRBV9 to TRBJ2-2; D is possibly TRBD1 (5 bases). The CDR3 extends over 14 amino acids. The V and J ends lost 7 bases and 2 bases respectively, with 12 bases between them. Germline assignment: CDR1 SGDLS and CDR2 YYNGEE. CDR3 in DNA: TGTGCCAGCCAGCCGACAGTTAACACCGGGGAGCTGTTTTTT. It yields the protein CASQPTVNTGELFF.

The chain employs TRBV4-3 and TRBJ2-3; D uncertain. This CDR3 has 14 residues. Trimming cost V 3 bases and J 2 bases, with 9 bases left between them. Per the germline V gene, CDR1 is LGHNA and CDR2 is YSLEER. The CDR3 coding sequence is TGCGCCAGCAGCCAGGGTGGCCCCACAGATACGCAGTATTTT. Amino acid sequence: CASSQGGPTDTQYF.

About this clone itself: Other DNA sequences in the same sample also yield this CDR3. The chain couples TRBV20-1 to TRBJ2-7; the D gene is possibly TRBD1 (5 bases). The CDR3 loop spans 11 amino acids. In germline, CDR1 is DFQATT, CDR2 SNEGSKA (reference sequence). V lost 5 bases to trimming and J lost 4 bases, with 9 bases between them. CDR3 coding DNA: TGCAGTGCTGGACACTTGTACGAGCAGTACTTC. It yields the protein CSAGHLYEQYF.

This clone occurred once. This chain uses TRBV7-6 with TRBJ2-1, with 8 positions matching TRBD2. After removal of 0 bases from V and 4 bases from J, the junction contained 2 bases not matched to a gene. The CDR3 sequence is 15 residues long. Germline assignment: CDR1 SGHVS and CDR2 FNYEAQ. The CDR3 DNA is TGTGCCAGCAGCTTAGCTAGCGGGATTTACAATGAGCAGTTCTTC. Translation gives CASSLASGIYNEQFF.

The gene calls are TRBV19 and TRBJ2-3, with unresolved D. CDR3 length: 15 residues. V dropped 11 bases and J dropped 2 bases, with 20 bases sitting between them. CDR1 is LNHDA, CDR2 SQIVND, per germline (reference sequence). The CDR3 DNA is TGTGCCGCTGCTCGTTCCGGGCATCACACAGATACGCAGTATTTT. It encodes CAAARSGHHTDTQYF. The complete variable domain, with remaining parts taken from reference TRBV19 and TRBJ2-3, reads DGGITQSPKYLFRKEGQNVTLSCEQNLNHDAMYWYRQDPGQGLRLIYYSQIVNDFQKGDIAEGYSVSREKKESFPLTVTSAQKNPTAFYLCAAARSGHHTDTQYFGPGTRLTVL.

This chain connects TRBV5-8 to TRBJ1-3; D is uncertain. V was shortened by 7 bases and J by 1 base, with 0 bases between the two germline ends. The CDR3 totals 10 residues. Germline lookup yields CDR1 SGHTS and CDR2 YDEGEE. The DNA of the CDR3 is TGTGCCAGCTCTGGAAACACCATATATTTT. This gives the protein CASSGNTIYF.

This chain joins TRBV7-7 and TRBJ2-1; no reliable D call. Germline V gene data show CDR1 as SSHAT and CDR2 as FNYEAQ (reference sequence). Trimming removed 4 bases from V and 4 bases from J, with 8 bases in between. CDR3 length equals 13 residues. Here the CDR3 reads CASSSDGYNEQFF. In DNA, the CDR3 is TGTGCCAGCAGCTCAGACGGGTACAATGAGCAGTTCTTC.

The CDR3: CASRGQGGWEQYF. CDR3 sequence (DNA): TGTGCCAGCAGGGGACAAGGGGGCTGGGAGCAGTACTTC. This chain uses TRBV21-1 with TRBJ2-7; the listed D gene, TRBD1, was not tested against the DNA. TRBV21-1 has pseudogene status. This CDR3 spans 13 amino acids.

J is TRBJ1-3 and V is TRBV19, with D possibly TRBD1 on 5 matching bases. Trimming removed 3 bases at V and 9 bases at J, with 21 bases between. Germline V lookup: CDR1 LNHDA, CDR2 SQIVND (reference sequence). The CDR3 contains 16 residues. CDR3 nucleotide sequence: TGTGCCAGTAGTATCCTCCGGGACCCCCAGGGAGGCACCATATATTTT. Protein: CASSILRDPQGGTIYF.

The chain links TRBV9 to TRBJ2-5; D call uncertain. This CDR3 has 15 residues. Trimming removed 0 bases at V and 5 bases at J, with 14 bases between. CDR1 is SGDLS and CDR2 is YYNGEE in the germline V gene. The CDR3 spells CASSVEGQASETQYF. CDR3 DNA sequence: TGTGCCAGCAGCGTAGAAGGGCAGGCTTCCGAGACCCAGTACTTC. The whole variable domain, filled in from reference TRBV9 and TRBJ2-5, reads DSGVTQTPKHLITATGQRVTLRCSPRSGDLSVYWYQQSLDQGLQFLIQYYNGEERAKGNILERFSAQQFPDLHSELNLSSLELGDSALYFCASSVEGQASETQYFGPGTRLLVL.

The rearrangement links TRBV18 to TRBJ1-2; TRBD1 agrees at 7 bases. The CDR3 is 17 amino acids. V was clipped by 3 bases and J by 4 bases; unmatched bases: 14. Germline V gene lookup returns CDR1 KGHSH and CDR2 LQKENI. CDR3: CASSPKPPGDSFYGYTF. In DNA, the CDR3 is TGTGCCAGCTCACCGAAGCCCCCGGGGGACAGCTTCTATGGCTACACCTTC.